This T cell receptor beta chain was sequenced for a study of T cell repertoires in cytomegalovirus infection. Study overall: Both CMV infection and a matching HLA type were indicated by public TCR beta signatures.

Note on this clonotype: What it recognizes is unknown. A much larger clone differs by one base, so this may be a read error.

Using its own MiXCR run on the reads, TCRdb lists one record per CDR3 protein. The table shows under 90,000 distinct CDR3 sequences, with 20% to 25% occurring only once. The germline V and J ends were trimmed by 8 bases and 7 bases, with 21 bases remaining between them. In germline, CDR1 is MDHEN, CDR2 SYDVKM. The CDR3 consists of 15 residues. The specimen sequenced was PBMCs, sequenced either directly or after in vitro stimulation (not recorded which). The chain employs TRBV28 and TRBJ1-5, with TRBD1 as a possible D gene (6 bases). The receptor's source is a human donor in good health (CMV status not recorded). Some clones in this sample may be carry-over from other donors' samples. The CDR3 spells CASVILTGPGQPQHF. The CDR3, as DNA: TGTGCCAGCGTGATTCTGACAGGACCTGGGCAGCCCCAGCATTTT.